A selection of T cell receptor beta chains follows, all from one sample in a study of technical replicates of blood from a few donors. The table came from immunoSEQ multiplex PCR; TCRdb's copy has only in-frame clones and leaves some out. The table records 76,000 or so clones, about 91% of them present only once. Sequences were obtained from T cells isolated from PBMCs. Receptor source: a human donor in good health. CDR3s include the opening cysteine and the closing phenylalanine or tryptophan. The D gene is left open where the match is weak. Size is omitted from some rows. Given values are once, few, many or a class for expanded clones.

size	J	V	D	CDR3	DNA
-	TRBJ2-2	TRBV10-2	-	CASTRVAPGELFF	TGCGCCAGCACCAGGGTTGCCCCCGGGGAGCTGTTTTTT
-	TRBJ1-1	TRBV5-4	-	CASKGPRNTEAFF	TGTGCCAGCAAGGGGCCTAGAAACACTGAAGCTTTCTTT
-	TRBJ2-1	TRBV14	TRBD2	CASSQVSGRDEQFF	TGTGCCAGCAGCCAAGTGTCCGGGAGGGATGAGCAGTTCTTC
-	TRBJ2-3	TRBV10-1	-	CASSDNQGSTDTQYF	TGCGCCAGCAGTGATAACCAGGGAAGCACAGATACGCAGTATTTT
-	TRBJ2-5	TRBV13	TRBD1	CASSLPRGTGGRETQYF	TGTGCCAGCAGCTTACCGCGGGGAACAGGGGGTCGGGAGACCCAGTACTTC
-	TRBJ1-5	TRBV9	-	CASSPSAEGQPQHF	TGTGCCAGCAGCCCGTCGGCAGAGGGTCAGCCCCAGCATTTT
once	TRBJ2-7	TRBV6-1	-	CASSDGRGPYEQYF	TGTGCCAGCAGTGACGGTAGGGGCCCCTACGAGCAGTACTTC
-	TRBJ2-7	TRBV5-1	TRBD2	CASSSSGGIYEQYF	TGCGCCAGCAGCTCTAGCGGGGGGATTTACGAGCAGTACTTC
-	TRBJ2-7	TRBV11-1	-	CASSSNTYEQYF	TGTGCCAGCAGCTCCAACACCTACGAGCAGTACTTC
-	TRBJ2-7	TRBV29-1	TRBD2	CSVEGLAGGWLYEQYF	TGCAGCGTCGAGGGACTAGCGGGAGGGTGGTTGTACGAGCAGTACTTC
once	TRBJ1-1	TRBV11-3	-	CASSSDSDSNTEAFF	TGTGCCAGCAGCTCGGACAGCGACTCGAACACTGAAGCTTTCTTT
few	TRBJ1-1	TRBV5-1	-	CASSLGPTGLNTEAFF	TGCGCCAGCAGCTTGGGACCTACAGGGTTGAACACTGAAGCTTTCTTT
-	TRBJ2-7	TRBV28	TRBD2	CASSSASGNTPYEQYF	TGTGCCAGCAGTTCCGCTAGCGGGAATACCCCCTACGAGCAGTACTTC
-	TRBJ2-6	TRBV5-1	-	CASSPTTGANVLTF	TGCGCCAGCAGCCCAACTACTGGGGCCAACGTCCTGACTTTC
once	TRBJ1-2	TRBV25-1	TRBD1	CASWAGGFGYGYTF	TGTGCCAGCTGGGCAGGGGGCTTTGGCTATGGCTACACCTTC
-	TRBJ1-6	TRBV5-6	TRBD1	CASSLEPGGQSPLHF	TGTGCCAGCAGCTTGGAACCAGGGGGGCAATCACCCCTCCACTTT
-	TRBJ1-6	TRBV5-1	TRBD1	CASSLEGAAPLHF	TGCGCCAGCAGCTTGGAGGGGGCGGCTCCCCTCCACTTT
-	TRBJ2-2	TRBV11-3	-	CASSYRWPGELFF	TGTGCCAGCAGCTACAGGTGGCCCGGGGAGCTGTTTTTT
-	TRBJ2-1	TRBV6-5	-	CASSRDSYNEQFF	TGTGCCAGCAGCCGGGACTCCTACAATGAGCAGTTCTTC
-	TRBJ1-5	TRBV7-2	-	CASSLGIRENQPQHF	TGTGCCAGCAGCTTAGGAATCAGGGAAAATCAGCCCCAGCATTTT
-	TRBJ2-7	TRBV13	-	CASSLKGGSGVSWATMGYEQYF	TGTGCCAGCAGCTTAAAAGGTGGGTCCGGGGTAAGTTGGGCTACGATGGGCTACGAGCAGTACTTC
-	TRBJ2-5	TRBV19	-	CASSIPGETQYF	TGTGCCAGTAGTATCCCAGGGGAGACCCAGTACTTC
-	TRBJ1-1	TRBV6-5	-	CASKTGQNTEAFF	TGTGCCAGCAAAACCGGACAGAACACTGAAGCTTTCTTT
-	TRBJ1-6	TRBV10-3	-	CAIRGTGEANSPLHF	TGTGCCATCAGAGGGACCGGGGAGGCAAATTCACCCCTCCACTTT
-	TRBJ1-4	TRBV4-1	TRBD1	CASSPRQGTNEKLFF	TGCGCCAGCAGCCCCCGACAGGGAACTAATGAAAAACTGTTTTTT
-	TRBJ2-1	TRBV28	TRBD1	CASSLTGLSYNEQFF	TGTGCCAGCAGTTTGACAGGGCTCTCCTACAATGAGCAGTTCTTC
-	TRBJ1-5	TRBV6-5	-	CASSSGGNQPQHF	TGTGCCAGCAGTTCCGGGGGGAATCAGCCCCAGCATTTT
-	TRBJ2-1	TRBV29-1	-	CSVEGLISGQYNEQFF	TGCAGCGTTGAAGGGTTGATTTCGGGACAATACAATGAGCAGTTCTTC
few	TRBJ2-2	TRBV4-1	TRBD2	CASRRLAGTGELFF	TGCGCCAGCAGACGACTAGCGGGCACCGGGGAGCTGTTTTTT
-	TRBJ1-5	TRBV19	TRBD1	CASSIDPGQGPQPQHF	TGTGCCAGTAGTATAGATCCAGGACAGGGTCCGCAGCCCCAGCATTTT
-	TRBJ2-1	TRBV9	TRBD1	CASSDGTANEQFF	TGTGCCAGCAGCGACGGGACAGCCAATGAGCAGTTCTTC
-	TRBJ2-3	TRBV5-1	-	CASSLLDRTTDTQYF	TGCGCCAGCAGCTTGTTAGACAGGACCACAGATACGCAGTATTTT
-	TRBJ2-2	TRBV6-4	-	CASSGRNTGELFF	TGTGCCAGCAGTGGTAGGAACACCGGGGAGCTGTTTTTT
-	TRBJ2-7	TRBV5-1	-	CASSILHDSPEQYF	TGCGCCAGCAGCATTTTGCATGACAGTCCCGAGCAGTACTTC
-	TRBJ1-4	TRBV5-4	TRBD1	CASSLGTGYNEKLFF	TGTGCCAGCAGCTTGGGGACAGGGTATAATGAAAAACTGTTTTTT
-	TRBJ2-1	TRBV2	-	CASSEKRVAYNEQFF	TGTGCCAGCAGTGAAAAGCGGGTTGCCTACAATGAGCAGTTCTTC
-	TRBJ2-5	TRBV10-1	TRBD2	CASHQAGGETQYF	TGCGCCAGCCATCAAGCCGGGGGGGAGACCCAGTACTTC
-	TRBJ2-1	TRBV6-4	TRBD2	CASSVSGRGREQFF	TGTGCCAGCAGTGTCAGCGGGAGGGGCAGGGAGCAGTTCTTC
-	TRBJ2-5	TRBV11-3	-	CASSFQGETQYF	TGTGCCAGCAGCTTTCAGGGGGAGACCCAGTACTTC
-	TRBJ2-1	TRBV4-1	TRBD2	CASSQDQAAGGHNEQFF	TGCGCCAGCAGCCAAGATCAGGCAGCGGGAGGGCACAATGAGCAGTTCTTC
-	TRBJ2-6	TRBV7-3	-	CASSSSVSGANVLTF	TGTGCCAGCAGCTCGTCAGTCTCTGGGGCCAACGTCCTGACTTTC
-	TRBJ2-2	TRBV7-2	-	CASSLDRPLANTGELFF	TGTGCCAGCAGCTTAGACAGACCTCTCGCGAACACCGGGGAGCTGTTTTTT
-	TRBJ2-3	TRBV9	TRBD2	CASSPPYGTSGGPSDTQYF	TGTGCCAGCAGCCCCCCCTACGGAACTAGCGGGGGACCCTCAGATACGCAGTATTTT
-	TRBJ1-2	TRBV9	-	CASSVGGSANYGYTF	TGTGCCAGCAGCGTAGGCGGCAGCGCTAACTATGGCTACACCTTC
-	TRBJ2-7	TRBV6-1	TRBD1	CASSEPGQGNHEQYF	TGTGCCAGCAGTGAACCGGGACAGGGAAACCACGAGCAGTACTTC
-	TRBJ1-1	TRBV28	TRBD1	CASSFRLGRTGHTEAFF	TGTGCCAGCAGTTTTAGGTTAGGTCGGACAGGGCACACTGAAGCTTTCTTT
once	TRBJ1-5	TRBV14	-	CASSQGGQPQHF	TGTGCCAGCAGCCAAGGAGGTCAGCCCCAGCATTTT
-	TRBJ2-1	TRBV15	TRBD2	CATSRGGTNYNEQFF	TGTGCCACCAGCAGAGGAGGGACTAACTACAATGAGCAGTTCTTC
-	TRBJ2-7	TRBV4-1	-	CASSRMRVQGSNYEQYF	TGCGCCAGCAGCCGGATGAGGGTTCAGGGGTCTAACTACGAGCAGTACTTC
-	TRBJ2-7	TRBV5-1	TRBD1	CASSSSGTGVEQYF	TGCGCCAGCAGCTCATCCGGGACAGGGGTCGAGCAGTACTTC
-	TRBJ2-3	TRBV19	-	CASSMWRAGSDTQYF	TGTGCCAGTAGTATGTGGCGAGCAGGCTCAGATACGCAGTATTTT
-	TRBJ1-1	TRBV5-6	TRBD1	CASSSISYTGGAEAFF	TGTGCCAGCAGCTCAATAAGTTATACAGGGGGCGCTGAAGCTTTCTTT
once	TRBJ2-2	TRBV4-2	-	CASSQVAADYTGELFF	TGTGCCAGCAGCCAAGTGGCAGCGGACTACACCGGGGAGCTGTTTTTT
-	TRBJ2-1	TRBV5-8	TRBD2	CASSAEWTSGDDEQFF	TGTGCCAGCAGCGCAGAATGGACTAGCGGGGACGATGAGCAGTTCTTC
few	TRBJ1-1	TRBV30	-	CAWSVPEGRVNTYTEAFF	TGTGCCTGGAGTGTACCGGAGGGCAGGGTCAACACCTACACTGAAGCTTTCTTT
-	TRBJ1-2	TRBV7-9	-	CASSLQGSHYGYTF	TGTGCCAGCAGCTTGCAGGGGAGTCACTATGGCTACACCTTC
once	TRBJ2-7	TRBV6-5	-	CASSYRRTGPYEQYF	TGTGCCAGCAGTTATCGCAGGACTGGCCCCTACGAGCAGTACTTC